This T cell receptor beta chain was sequenced in a study of blood T cell repertoires in COVID-19. Study background: Italy, Spain and the United States were the sources of the convalescent and acute COVID-19 samples. Sources were T cells, B-cell-depleted T cells, or PBMCs; the material itself was cDNA or gDNA.

As processed by the authors: By means of reference gene primer amplification, nucleated cell counts were estimated. The repertoire was sequenced with immunoSEQ multiplex PCR; TCRdb's copy has only in-frame clones and lacks some. V and J calls and clone size come straight from that table; D and trimming were deduced from the DNA. The sample yields roughly 250,000 clones, roughly nine tenths seen once. This clone was observed once. Germline V CDR1 and CDR2: SGHNT, YYREEE (reference sequence). V shed 4 bases, J shed 0 bases, and the junction held 7 bases outside the gene matches. This CDR3 has 17 residues. Enrollment of patients from Seattle took place during active infection, with longitudinal follow-up.

V and J are TRBV5-4 and TRBJ2-6, with 7 positions matching TRBD2. The sample consisted of peripheral blood. The sequence was collected from a woman under 40 with COVID-19, enrolled during active disease. CDR3 region: CASSGGSGISGANVLTF. In DNA, the CDR3 is TGTGCCAGCAGCGGAGGGAGCGGGATCTCTGGGGCCAACGTCCTGACTTTC.